These 2 T cell receptor beta chains were sequenced from one sample in a study of T cell responses to AZD1222 COVID-19 vaccine. Sequencing used immunoSEQ multiplex PCR; TCRdb keeps in-frame clones, though not all of them. The sample lists 150,000 or so clones, around 93% occurring once. The starting material was peripheral blood, obtained on day 0 of AZD1222 vaccination. The receptors derive from an adult in good health.

The chain links TRBV19 to TRBJ1-2; 9 bases are a match to TRBD1. There are 17 residues in the CDR3. The junction had 12 bases not matched to a gene; V was cut back by 3 bases and J by 4 bases. Germline V gene sequence: CDR1 LNHDA, CDR2 SQIVND (reference sequence). The CDR3 DNA is TGTGCCAGTAGTATCTTCCGGGACAGGGATGGCCGCTATGGCTACACCTTC. Translated: CASSIFRDRDGRYGYTF.

This chain links TRBV5-1 with TRBJ1-2, with no clear D. Germline V lookup: CDR1 SGHRS, CDR2 YFSETQ. The CDR3 sequence is 16 residues long. With 0 bases removed from V and 0 bases from J, the gap between germline ends came to 12 bases. Here the CDR3 reads CASSLVASGANYGYTF. CDR3 coding DNA: TGCGCCAGCAGCTTGGTGGCGTCAGGAGCTAACTATGGCTACACCTTC.